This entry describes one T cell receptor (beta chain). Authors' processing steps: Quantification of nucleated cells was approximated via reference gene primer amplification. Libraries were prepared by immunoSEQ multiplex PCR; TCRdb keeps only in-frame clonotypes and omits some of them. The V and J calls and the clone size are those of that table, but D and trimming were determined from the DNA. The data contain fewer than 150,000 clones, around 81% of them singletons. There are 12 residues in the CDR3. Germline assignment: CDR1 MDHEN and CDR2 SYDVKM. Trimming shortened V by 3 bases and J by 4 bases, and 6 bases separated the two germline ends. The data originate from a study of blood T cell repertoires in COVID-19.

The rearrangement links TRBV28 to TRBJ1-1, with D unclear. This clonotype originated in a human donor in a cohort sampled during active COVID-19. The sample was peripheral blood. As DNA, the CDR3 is TGTGCCAGCAGTTTCCCCAGCACTGAAGCTTTCTTT. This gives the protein CASSFPSTEAFF. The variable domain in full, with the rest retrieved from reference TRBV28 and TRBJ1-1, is DVKVTQSSRYLVKRTGEKVFLECVQDMDHENMFWYRQDPGLGLRLIYFSYDVKMKEKGDIPEGYSVSREKKERFSLILESASTNQTSMYLCASSFPSTEAFFGQGTRLTVV.